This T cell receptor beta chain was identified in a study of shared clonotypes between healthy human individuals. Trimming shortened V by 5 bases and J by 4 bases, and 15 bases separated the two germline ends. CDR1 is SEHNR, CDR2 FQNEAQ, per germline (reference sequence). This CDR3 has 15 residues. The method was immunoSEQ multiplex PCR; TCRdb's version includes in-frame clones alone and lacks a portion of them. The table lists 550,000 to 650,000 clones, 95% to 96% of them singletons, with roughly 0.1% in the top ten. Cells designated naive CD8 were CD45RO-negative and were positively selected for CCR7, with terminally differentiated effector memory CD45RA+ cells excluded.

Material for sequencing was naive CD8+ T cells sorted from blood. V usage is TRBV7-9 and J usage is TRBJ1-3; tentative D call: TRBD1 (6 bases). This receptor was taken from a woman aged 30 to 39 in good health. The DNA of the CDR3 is TGTGCCAGCAGCCGAACGGAGGGGGGAGGAAACACCATATATTTT. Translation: CASSRTEGGGNTIYF.